Given below is one T cell receptor beta chain in context. Here immunoSEQ multiplex PCR was the method, and the copy in TCRdb shows in-frame clones only, minus some. The table records approximately 40,000 clones, 88% of them present only once. This sample is drawn from a study of T cell changes during pregnancy in multiple sclerosis. V gave up 8 bases and J gave up 2 bases, with 14 bases separating them. Germline loops: CDR1 SNHLY, CDR2 FYNNEI. The CDR3 length is 14 residues. The chain combines TRBV2 with TRBJ2-3, with D tentatively TRBD2 (6 bases). The sample consisted of CD4+ T cells from peripheral blood mononuclear cells, taken in the second trimester of pregnancy. The sequence derives from a female donor with multiple sclerosis, enrolled in a pregnancy study. The CDR3 DNA follows: TGTGCCAGCCTAAGCGGGCTTATCACAGATACGCAGTATTTT. Its protein product is CASLSGLITDTQYF.